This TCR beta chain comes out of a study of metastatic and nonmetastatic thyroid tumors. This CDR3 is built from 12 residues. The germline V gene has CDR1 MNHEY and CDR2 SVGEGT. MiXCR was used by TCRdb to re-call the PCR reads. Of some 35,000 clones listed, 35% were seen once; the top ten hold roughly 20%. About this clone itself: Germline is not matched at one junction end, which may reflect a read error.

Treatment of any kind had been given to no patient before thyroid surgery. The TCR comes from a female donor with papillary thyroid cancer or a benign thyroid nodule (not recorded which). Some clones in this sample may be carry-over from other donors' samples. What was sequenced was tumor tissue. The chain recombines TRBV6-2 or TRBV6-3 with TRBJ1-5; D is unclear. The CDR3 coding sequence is TGTGCCAGCAGTTACTCAGGAGGGCCCCAGGATTTT. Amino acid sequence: CASSYSGGPQDF.